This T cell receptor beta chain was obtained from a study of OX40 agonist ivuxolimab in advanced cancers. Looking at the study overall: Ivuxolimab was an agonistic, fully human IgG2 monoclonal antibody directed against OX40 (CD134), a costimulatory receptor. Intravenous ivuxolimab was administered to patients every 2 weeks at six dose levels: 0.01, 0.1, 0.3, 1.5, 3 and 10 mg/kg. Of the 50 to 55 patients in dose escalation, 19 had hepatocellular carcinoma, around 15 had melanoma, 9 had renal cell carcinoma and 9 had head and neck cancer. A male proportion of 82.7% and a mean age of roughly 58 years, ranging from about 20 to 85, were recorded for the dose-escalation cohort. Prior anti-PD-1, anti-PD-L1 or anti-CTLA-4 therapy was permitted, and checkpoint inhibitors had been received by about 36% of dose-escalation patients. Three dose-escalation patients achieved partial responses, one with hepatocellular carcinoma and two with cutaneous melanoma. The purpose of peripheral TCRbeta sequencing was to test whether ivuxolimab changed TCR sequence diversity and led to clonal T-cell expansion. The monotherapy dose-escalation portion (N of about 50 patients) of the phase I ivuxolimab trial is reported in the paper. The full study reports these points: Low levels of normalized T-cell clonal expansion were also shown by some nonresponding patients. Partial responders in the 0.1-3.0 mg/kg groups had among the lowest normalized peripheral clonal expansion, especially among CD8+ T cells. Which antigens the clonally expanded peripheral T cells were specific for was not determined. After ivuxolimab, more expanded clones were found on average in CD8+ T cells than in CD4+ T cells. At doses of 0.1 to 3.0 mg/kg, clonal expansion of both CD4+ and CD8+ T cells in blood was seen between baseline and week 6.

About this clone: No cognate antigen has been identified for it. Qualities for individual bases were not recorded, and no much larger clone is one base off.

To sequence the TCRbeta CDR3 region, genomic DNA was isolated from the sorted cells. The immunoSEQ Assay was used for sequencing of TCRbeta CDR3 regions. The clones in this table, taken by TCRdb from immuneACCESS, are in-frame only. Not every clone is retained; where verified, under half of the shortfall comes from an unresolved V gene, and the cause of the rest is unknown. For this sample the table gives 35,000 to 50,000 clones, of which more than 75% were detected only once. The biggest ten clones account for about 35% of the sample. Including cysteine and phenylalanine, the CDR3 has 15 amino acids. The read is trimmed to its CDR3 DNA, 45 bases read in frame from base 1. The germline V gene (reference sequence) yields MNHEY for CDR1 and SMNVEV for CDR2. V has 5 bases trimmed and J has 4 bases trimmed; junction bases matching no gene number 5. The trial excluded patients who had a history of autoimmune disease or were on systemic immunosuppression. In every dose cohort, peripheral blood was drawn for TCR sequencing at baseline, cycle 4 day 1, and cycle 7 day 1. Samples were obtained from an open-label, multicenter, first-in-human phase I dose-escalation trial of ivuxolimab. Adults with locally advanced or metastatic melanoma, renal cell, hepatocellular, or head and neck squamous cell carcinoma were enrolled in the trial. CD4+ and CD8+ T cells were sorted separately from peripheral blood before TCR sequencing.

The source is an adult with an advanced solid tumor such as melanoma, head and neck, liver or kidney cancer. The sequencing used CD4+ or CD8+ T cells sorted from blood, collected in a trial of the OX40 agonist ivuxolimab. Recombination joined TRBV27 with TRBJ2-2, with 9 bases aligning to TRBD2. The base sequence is TGTGCCAGCAGTACTAGCGGGCGGATCACCGGGGAGCTGTTTTTT. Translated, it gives CASSTSGRITGELFF.